This T cell receptor beta chain appears in the sequencing data of a study of PD-1 blockade in classical Hodgkin lymphoma. Findings and caveats of the study: Newly diagnosed patients had baseline TCR diversity that was reportedly lower than that of healthy donors. The diversity seen at baseline in complete responders resembled that of newly diagnosed patients.

Time point specified: cycle 4 day 1 (C4D1), after more than 5 weeks of nivolumab. Each patient relapsed following autologous stem cell transplantation, and prior brentuximab vedotin exposure differed. Patients' outcomes at their best amounted to complete response, partial response or progressive disease. Trimming took off 1 base at V and 7 bases at J, with 10 bases between the two ends. The CDR3 runs to 13 residues. Germline loops: CDR1 SGHNT, CDR2 YENEEA. Here immunoSEQ multiplex PCR was the method, and the copy in TCRdb shows in-frame clones only, minus some. This sample carries tens of thousands of clones, roughly nine tenths of them seen once, and the ten largest clones take roughly 8.8%. To note about this clone: Its antigen is unidentified.

The TCR originated in a human donor with classical Hodgkin lymphoma. The sample in question was peripheral blood mononuclear cells (PBMCs), obtained before the fourth cycle of nivolumab. The chain has TRBV11-3 and TRBJ2-5; D not resolved. CDR3 sequence (DNA): TGTGCCAGCAGCTTAGGGTTCGAAATGACCCAGTACTTC. This encodes CASSLGFEMTQYF. The complete variable domain, with remaining parts taken from reference TRBV11-3 and TRBJ2-5, reads EAGVVQSPRYKIIEKKQPVAFWCNPISGHNTLYWYLQNLGQGPELLIRYENEEAVDDSQLPKDRFSAERLKGVDSTLKIQPAELGDSAVYLCASSLGFEMTQYFGPGTRLLVL.